These 20 T cell receptor beta chains were sequenced from one sample in a study of T cell repertoires in cytomegalovirus infection. TCRdb reanalysed the reads using MiXCR and keeps one entry per CDR3 protein. This sample has roughly 720,000 distinct CDR3 sequences, with 35% found just once. The sample taken for sequencing was PBMCs. These receptors all come from a human donor in good health (CMV status not recorded). Some clones in this sample may be carry-over from other donors' samples.

The chain links TRBV30 to TRBJ1-6, with D uncertain. CDR1 and CDR2 from the germline V gene are GTSNPN and SVGIG (reference sequence). The CDR3 runs 14 residues. The CDR3: CAQMYGWPNSPLHF. In DNA, the CDR3 is TGTGCTCAGATGTACGGGTGGCCGAATTCACCCCTCCACTTT. Full variable domain (remainder filled in from reference TRBV30 and TRBJ1-6): SQTIHQWPATLVQPVGSPLSLECTVEGTSNPNLYWYRQAAGRGLQLLFYSVGIGQISSEVPQNLSASRPQDRQFILSSKKLLLSDSGFYLCAQMYGWPNSPLHFGNGTRLTVT.

This clonotype was counted many times. The rearrangement joins TRBV7-2 to TRBJ2-5, with 13 bases that match TRBD2. This CDR3 has 14 residues. After removal of 8 bases from V and 5 bases from J, the junction contained 5 bases not matched to a gene. In germline, CDR1 is SGHTA, CDR2 FQGNSA. Here the CDR3 reads CASAGLAGSETQYF. The CDR3 DNA sequence: TGTGCCAGCGCGGGACTAGCGGGATCTGAGACCCAGTACTTC.

Only a few counts were recorded for this clonotype. V and J are TRBV28 and TRBJ2-7; no definite D call. This CDR3 has 11 residues. CDR1 is MDHEN and CDR2 is SYDVKM in the germline V gene. The V end lost 7 bases, the J end lost 2 bases, and 6 bases lay between the germline ends. The CDR3 spells CASTSPYEQYF. The CDR3, as DNA: TGTGCCAGCACGTCTCCCTACGAGCAGTACTTC. The full variable domain, with the rest looked up from reference TRBV28 and TRBJ2-7, is DVKVTQSSRYLVKRTGEKVFLECVQDMDHENMFWYRQDPGLGLRLIYFSYDVKMKEKGDIPEGYSVSREKKERFSLILESASTNQTSMYLCASTSPYEQYFGPGTRLTVT.

This clonotype was observed a handful of times. The J gene is TRBJ1-3, the V gene TRBV7-9, with no clear D. The ends were cut back, 5 bases at V and 1 base at J, with 21 bases in the middle. This CDR3 spans 18 amino acids. Germline values: CDR1 SEHNR, CDR2 FQNEAQ (reference sequence). The CDR3 DNA follows: TGTGCCAGCAGCCATCCCCAATGGCCAGACGATTCTGGAAACACCATATATTTT. It encodes CASSHPQWPDDSGNTIYF.

This clonotype was found a few times. The DNA of the CDR3 is TGTGCCAGTACCGCTAGTGGTGACAGCCGAAACACCGGGGAGCTGTTTTTT. This codes for CASTASGDSRNTGELFF. The rearrangement links TRBV19 to TRBJ2-2; a weak D match, TRBD1 (5 bases). The CDR3 has 17 residues. The V gene's germline CDR1 is LNHDA and CDR2 SQIVND (reference sequence). Trimming removed 7 bases at V and 2 bases at J, with 20 bases between.

Regarding this clonotype: The CDR3 ends on some other residue instead of the conserved phenylalanine or tryptophan, so this is likely a read error. V gene TRBV4-1 combines with J gene TRBJ2-1; 8 positions match TRBD2. The germline CDR1 and CDR2 sequences are MGHRA and YSYEKL. The CDR3 is made up of 17 amino acids. V lost 1 base and J lost 4; bases outside the gene matches: 9. The DNA for the CDR3 is TGCGCCAGCAGCCAAGGCCACGGGGGGGCCCGATACAATGAGCAGTTCTTA. It codes for CASSQGHGGARYNEQFL.

In its sample, this clonotype was seen a few times. This sequence joins TRBV7-9 and TRBJ2-7; no definite D call. This CDR3 is built from 15 residues. Looked up from germline, CDR1 is SEHNR and CDR2 is FQNEAQ (reference sequence). Trimming took off 3 bases at V and 0 bases at J, with 12 bases between the two ends. Here the CDR3 DNA reads TGTGCCAGCAGCTTCACTCTGGCCAGCTCCTACGAGCAGTACTTC. Amino acid sequence: CASSFTLASSYEQYF. The full variable domain, with the rest looked up from reference TRBV7-9 and TRBJ2-7, is DTGVSQNPRHKITKRGQNVTFRCDPISEHNRLYWYRQTLGQGPEFLTYFQNEAQLEKSRLLSDRFSAERPKGSFSTLEIQRTEQGDSAMYLCASSFTLASSYEQYFGPGTRLTVT.

The chain combines TRBV7-9 with TRBJ2-6; D could derive from TRBD1 or TRBD2 (6 bases each). The germline CDR1 and CDR2 sequences are SEHNR and FQNEAQ (reference sequence). This CDR3 spans 16 amino acids. V dropped 1 base and J dropped 9 bases, with 16 bases sitting between them. The CDR3 here is CASSLGRGWSNNVLTF. The DNA of the CDR3 is TGTGCCAGCAGCTTAGGGAGGGGGTGGTCGAACAACGTCCTGACTTTC.

The J gene is TRBJ2-5, the V gene TRBV4-1, with D perhaps matching TRBD2 (6 bases). The CDR3 length is 13 residues. CDR1 is MGHRA, CDR2 YSYEKL, per germline. Trimming pared 3 bases from V and 12 bases from J, leaving 17 bases between. The CDR3 loop reads CASSHGGAVEKYF. The DNA for the CDR3 is TGCGCCAGCAGCCACGGCGGGGCGGTAGAAAAGTACTTC.

With respect to this clonotype: One junction end disagrees with the germline gene, perhaps due to a read error. The J gene is TRBJ2-7, the V gene TRBV11-2; unclear D gene. Germline CDR1 reads SGHAT; CDR2 reads FQNNGV. CDR3 length: 16 residues. CDR3 loop: CASSLDLELTTYEPYF. CDR3 nucleotides: TGTGCCAGCAGCTTAGATCTGGAGTTAACTACCTACGAGCCGTACTTC. Looking up the rest from reference TRBV11-2 and TRBJ2-7 gives the full variable domain: EAGVAQSPRYKIIEKRQSVAFWCNPISGHATLYWYQQILGQGPKLLIQFQNNGVVDDSQLPKDRFSAERLKGVDSTLKIQPAKLEDSAVYLCASSLDLELTTYEPYFGPGTRLTVT.

CDR3 loop: CASSGGTSGGAADTQYF. CDR3 sequence (DNA): TGTGCCAGCAGCGGTGGGACTAGCGGGGGGGCCGCGGATACGCAGTATTTT. The V and J genes are TRBV5-5 and TRBJ2-3; 16 bases are a match to TRBD2. Germline V lookup: CDR1 SGHKS, CDR2 YYEKEE (reference sequence). V dropped 4 bases and J dropped 6; count of bases not matched to a gene: 8. This CDR3 spans 17 amino acids.

This clonotype was seen only a few times. This chain joins TRBV7-2 and TRBJ2-2; 13 nucleotides match TRBD2. Germline V gene data show CDR1 as SGHTA and CDR2 as FQGNSA. This CDR3 contains 18 residues. V was pared by 6 bases and J by 4 bases, with 11 bases of the junction left unmatched. The CDR3 loop is CASSPGLAGAVGTGELFF. The CDR3 DNA reads as TGTGCCAGCAGTCCCGGACTAGCGGGAGCAGTGGGCACCGGGGAGCTGTTTTTT.

V usage is TRBV20-1 and J usage is TRBJ1-1; no firm D call. Germline values: CDR1 DFQATT, CDR2 SNEGSKA (reference sequence). The ends were cut back, 0 bases at V and 4 bases at J, with 15 bases in the middle. CDR3 length: 15 amino acids. CDR3 sequence: CSARDRATYGTEAFF. The CDR3 nucleotides are TGCAGTGCTAGAGATAGGGCCACCTATGGCACTGAAGCTTTCTTT.

The chain has TRBV28 and TRBJ1-5, with a possible D match to TRBD1 (5 bases). V lost 3 bases to trimming and J lost 0 bases, with 15 bases between them. CDR3 length: 17 residues. Germline V lookup: CDR1 MDHEN, CDR2 SYDVKM. Here the CDR3 reads CASSFNYRDGSNQPQHF. In DNA, the CDR3 is TGTGCCAGCAGTTTTAATTACCGGGACGGTAGCAATCAGCCCCAGCATTTT.

The chain carries TRBV28 and TRBJ1-1, with D tentatively TRBD1 (5 bases). There are 16 residues in the CDR3. CDR1 is MDHEN and CDR2 is SYDVKM in the germline V gene. Trimming pared 4 bases from V and 5 bases from J, leaving 20 bases between. The CDR3 here is CASSWMGRLGETEAFF. The CDR3 DNA follows: TGTGCCAGCAGTTGGATGGGGCGACTGGGGGAAACTGAAGCTTTCTTT.

This clonotype was counted ten times or more. The rearrangement uses TRBV12-3 or TRBV12-4 and TRBJ1-5, with a possible D match to TRBD1 (5 bases). This CDR3 region has 14 residues. Deletions cut 3 bases from V and 4 bases from J, with 10 bases between. The CDR3 DNA sequence: TGTGCCAGCAGTTTGTGGGGCGATAATCAGCCCCAGCATTTT. It specifies CASSLWGDNQPQHF.

CDR3 DNA sequence: TGTGCCAGCAGTCCTCGGGAGTTCGGAGGGGATACGCAGTATTTT. It is translated as CASSPREFGGDTQYF. The chain carries TRBV27 and TRBJ2-3, with D possibly being TRBD2 (6 bases). Germline loops: CDR1 MNHEY, CDR2 SMNVEV (reference sequence). This CDR3 contains 15 residues. The V gene lost 5 bases and the J gene lost 6 bases, with 18 bases spanning the gap.

This chain links TRBV11-2 with TRBJ2-5, with D perhaps matching TRBD2 (5 bases). V dropped 0 bases and J dropped 9 bases, with 14 bases sitting between them. Germline assignment: CDR1 SGHAT and CDR2 FQNNGV. The length of the CDR3 is 14 residues. The CDR3 spells CASSLDYGVKPQYF. In DNA, the CDR3 is TGTGCCAGCAGCTTAGATTACGGGGTAAAGCCCCAGTACTTC.

J is TRBJ2-6 and V is TRBV7-2; the D gene is possibly TRBD2 (6 bases). Trimming removed 7 bases from V and 0 bases from J, with 16 bases in between. The CDR3 is made up of 17 amino acids. The germline gives CDR1 SGHTA, CDR2 FQGNSA. CDR3 protein: CASTRGGGSSGANVLTF. The CDR3 DNA reads TGTGCCAGCACCCGAGGTGGGGGGAGCTCTGGGGCCAACGTCCTGACTTTC.

This clonotype was found once. The chain couples TRBV6-5 to TRBJ2-7; 10 nucleotides line up with TRBD2. Germline trimming cut 4 bases from V and 2 bases from J; bases unmatched to any gene: 5. Germline assignment: CDR1 MNHEY and CDR2 SVGAGI. The CDR3 length is 15 residues. CDR3: CASSLGTSATYEQYF. CDR3 DNA sequence: TGTGCCAGCAGTTTGGGGACTAGCGCAACCTACGAGCAGTACTTC.